A single sample gave rise to the 10 T cell receptor beta chains below, sequenced in a study of blood T cell repertoires in COVID-19. The table came from immunoSEQ multiplex PCR; TCRdb's copy has only in-frame clones and leaves some out. The sample has 150,000 to 200,000 clones, over 90% seen once. Sequencing used peripheral blood. The receptor source for this set is an older woman with COVID-19, enrolled during active disease.

The rearrangement links TRBV5-5 to TRBJ1-1; D ambiguous. Trimming removed 0 bases at V and 1 base at J, with 10 bases between. Germline V gene sequence: CDR1 SGHKS, CDR2 YYEKEE (reference sequence). This CDR3 contains 15 residues. The CDR3 region has the DNA TGTGCCAGCAGCTTGGTCGGTACAGAGAACACTGAAGCTTTCTTT. This translates into CASSLVGTENTEAFF.

This rearrangement joins TRBV6-2 or TRBV6-3 to TRBJ2-5; maybe TRBD1 (5 bases). This CDR3 comprises 16 residues. The germline V gene has CDR1 MNHEY and CDR2 SVGEGT. Trimming pared 5 bases from V and 1 base from J, leaving 17 bases between. CDR3 sequence reads: CASSTTFDSIQETQYF. CDR3 DNA: TGTGCCAGCAGTACTACCTTCGACAGCATCCAAGAGACCCAGTACTTC.

CDR3 sequence: CASSLTGLGNTEAFF. CDR3 coding DNA: TGTGCCAGCAGCTTGACAGGCCTCGGGAACACTGAAGCTTTCTTT. The chain is built from TRBV7-2 and TRBJ1-1; D is possibly TRBD1 (6 bases). The CDR3 is 15 residues long. V was trimmed by 3 bases and J by 1 base, leaving 12 bases between them. The germline gives CDR1 SGHTA, CDR2 FQGNSA.

The chain couples TRBV3-1 (or the pseudogene TRBV3-2) to TRBJ1-6, with D unresolved. The CDR3 totals 12 residues. Trimming took off 4 bases at V and 8 bases at J, with 6 bases between the two ends. In germline, CDR1 is LGHDT, CDR2 YNNKEL (reference sequence). The CDR3 here is CASSLPDSPLHF. In nucleotides, the CDR3 is TGTGCCAGCAGCCTCCCGGATTCACCCCTCCACTTT.

CDR3 residues: CASSIRRGLNEQFF. The CDR3 DNA reads as TGTGCCAGTAGTATCCGACGCGGCCTTAATGAGCAGTTCTTC. The rearrangement links TRBV19 to TRBJ2-1; D unclear. CDR3 length: 14 residues. Trimming removed 3 bases at V and 7 bases at J, with 13 bases between. Germline lookup yields CDR1 LNHDA and CDR2 SQIVND (reference sequence).

This chain uses TRBV19 with TRBJ1-1; 11 positions match TRBD1. Germline CDR1 reads LNHDA; CDR2 reads SQIVND (reference sequence). The CDR3 covers 13 residues. Trimming took 8 bases from V and 5 from J; bases not matched to a gene: 4. The CDR3 spells CASGTGGITEAFF. CDR3 bases: TGTGCCAGTGGGACAGGGGGGATTACTGAAGCTTTCTTT.

This clone was recorded only once. V usage is TRBV7-9 and J usage is TRBJ1-2, with 10 bases identical to TRBD1. This CDR3 is 16 amino acids long. V was pared by 2 bases and J by 4 bases, with 7 bases of the junction left unmatched. Looked up from germline, CDR1 is SEHNR and CDR2 is FQNEAQ (reference sequence). CDR3 region: CASSLRQGAYSYGYTF. CDR3 nucleotides: TGTGCCAGCAGCTTAAGACAGGGGGCTTACAGCTATGGCTACACCTTC.

This clone was seen once. CDR3 nucleotides: TGTGCCAGCAGCGTAGGCGGGGGTGGCTACAATGAGCAGTTCTTC. Translation: CASSVGGGGYNEQFF. The V call is TRBV9, the J call TRBJ2-1; TRBD2 agrees at 7 bases. From germline, CDR1 is SGDLS and CDR2 YYNGEE. Germline trimming cut 0 bases from V and 3 bases from J; bases unmatched to any gene: 3. CDR3 size: 15 residues. The full variable domain, with the rest looked up from reference TRBV9 and TRBJ2-1, is DSGVTQTPKHLITATGQRVTLRCSPRSGDLSVYWYQQSLDQGLQFLIQYYNGEERAKGNILERFSAQQFPDLHSELNLSSLELGDSALYFCASSVGGGGYNEQFFGPGTRLTVL.

V usage is TRBV11-2 and J usage is TRBJ1-5; tentative D call: TRBD1 (6 bases). Trimming pared 0 bases from V and 7 bases from J, leaving 25 bases between. The CDR3 spans 19 residues. Germline CDR1 is SGHAT and CDR2 is FQNNGV. CDR3 residues: CASSLDRGGAAGLVQPQHF. CDR3 coding DNA: TGTGCCAGCAGCTTAGACCGGGGGGGGGCGGCTGGGTTAGTGCAGCCCCAGCATTTT.

The chain combines TRBV9 with TRBJ2-7; TRBD2 aligns across 10 bases. V lost 3 bases to trimming and J lost 7 bases; unmatched junction nucleotides: 13. The CDR3 has 16 amino acids. The V gene's germline CDR1 is SGDLS and CDR2 YYNGEE. The CDR3 DNA sequence: TGTGCCAGCAGCGCTGGACTAGCGGTCGGGCAGGGAGAGCAGTACTTC. Translation: CASSAGLAVGQGEQYF. Full variable domain (remainder filled in from reference TRBV9 and TRBJ2-7): DSGVTQTPKHLITATGQRVTLRCSPRSGDLSVYWYQQSLDQGLQFLIQYYNGEERAKGNILERFSAQQFPDLHSELNLSSLELGDSALYFCASSAGLAVGQGEQYFGPGTRLTVT.